This TCR beta chain was identified in a study of response to subunit inactivated influenza vaccine. Study conclusions and caveats: The authors proposed limited new T cell recruitment per seasonal influenza vaccination.

This clonotype occurred a few times. What it binds is not known. The CDR3 sequence is 17 residues long. CDR1 and CDR2 (germline): SGHTA, FQGNSA. V shed 2 bases, J shed 2 bases, and the junction held 3 bases outside the gene matches. Each CDR3 protein gets one entry after TCRdb re-called the RT-PCR reads with MiXCR. In the table there are some 500,000 distinct CDR3 sequences, 25% of which are singletons. The chain recombines TRBV7-2 with TRBJ2-5, with 15 bases lining up with TRBD2. The sample was CD4+ T cells sorted from PBMCs, taken approximately 5 days after vaccination. The TCR originated in a man aged 45-60 years who received an inactivated influenza vaccine. The DNA for the CDR3 is TGTGCCAGCAGCTTATTAGGACTAGCGGGAGGGCAAGAGACCCAGTACTTC. Translating gives CASSLLGLAGGQETQYF.